A single sample gave rise to the 12 T cell receptor beta chains below, sequenced in a study of radiation and T cells in renal cell carcinoma. The time point denotes: blood 2 weeks post-SBRT. Treatment given: 15 Gy SBRT to primary tumor, nephrectomy 4 weeks later. Assay: immunoSEQ multiplex PCR; the TCRdb copy retains only in-frame clones and omits some. Among about 150,000 clones, roughly 90% were seen once, and the ten largest hold 13%. The sequenced sample was blood, obtained from a patient whose treatment included radiotherapy and nephrectomy. The receptors shown here come from a woman aged 50 to 60 with renal cell carcinoma.

A note on this clone: Within the sample, other DNA sequences also encode this same CDR3. This chain joins TRBV5-1 and TRBJ2-7; D perhaps matches TRBD1 (5 bases). The ends were cut back, 1 base at V and 1 base at J, with 9 bases in the middle. CDR1 is SGHRS, CDR2 YFSETQ, per germline. The CDR3 extends over 14 amino acids. The CDR3, as DNA: TGCGCCAGCAGCTTGACAGGCCCGTCCTACGAGCAGTACTTC. Translating it yields CASSLTGPSYEQYF. Variable domain in full (rest from reference TRBV5-1 and TRBJ2-7): KAGVTQTPRYLIKTRGQQVTLSCSPISGHRSVSWYQQTPGQGLQFLFEYFSETQRNKGNFPGRFSGRQFSNSRSEMNVSTLELGDSALYLCASSLTGPSYEQYFGPGTRLTVT.

V and J are TRBV10-3 and TRBJ2-5; D unclear. CDR1 is ENHRY and CDR2 is SYGVKD in the germline V gene. CDR3 length equals 12 residues. Deletions cut 1 base from V and 0 bases from J, with 0 bases between. The CDR3 protein is CAISEYQETQYF. CDR3 DNA: TGTGCCATCAGTGAGTACCAAGAGACCCAGTACTTC.

The rearrangement links TRBV5-1 to TRBJ2-3; D perhaps matches TRBD2 (5 bases). The length of the CDR3 is 15 residues. Germline values: CDR1 SGHRS, CDR2 YFSETQ. V was cut by 1 base and J by 2 bases, with 11 bases left in between. CDR3 in amino acids: CASSLRQDSTDTQYF. The CDR3 nucleotides read TGCGCCAGCAGCTTGAGGCAGGACTCCACAGATACGCAGTATTTT. Using reference TRBV5-1 and TRBJ2-3 for the parts outside the CDR3, the full variable domain is KAGVTQTPRYLIKTRGQQVTLSCSPISGHRSVSWYQQTPGQGLQFLFEYFSETQRNKGNFPGRFSGRQFSNSRSEMNVSTLELGDSALYLCASSLRQDSTDTQYFGPGTRLTVL.

V is TRBV29-1 and J is TRBJ1-1; TRBD1 might be the D (5 bases). Per the germline V gene, CDR1 is SQVTM and CDR2 is ANQGSEA. The CDR3 runs 10 residues. The V gene lost 4 bases and the J gene lost 6 bases, with 6 bases spanning the gap. Written as DNA, the CDR3 is TGCAGCGTTGGGGGGGCTGAAGCTTTCTTT. Residues: CSVGGAEAFF.

V gene TRBV5-1 combines with J gene TRBJ2-5, with TRBD1 as a possible D gene (6 bases). With 0 bases removed from V and 5 bases from J, the gap between germline ends came to 14 bases. CDR3 length equals 15 residues. Germline loops: CDR1 SGHRS, CDR2 YFSETQ. The CDR3 nucleotides are TGCGCCAGCAGCTTGGCCGCAGGGGCGGAGGAGACCCAGTACTTC. It yields the protein CASSLAAGAEETQYF.

CDR3 DNA: TGTGCCAGCAGCCCCTCGACAGAGGTGGTAGCTTTCTTT. Protein product: CASSPSTEVVAFF. This chain links TRBV7-3 with TRBJ1-1; the D gene is possibly TRBD1 (5 bases). The CDR3 loop spans 13 amino acids. The V and J ends lost 5 bases and 10 bases respectively, with 17 bases between them. Germline CDR1 and CDR2: SGHTA and FQGTGA.

The J gene is TRBJ1-1, the V gene TRBV7-9, with D uncertain. This CDR3 is built from 14 residues. Trimming left V 0 bases short and J 5 bases short, with 10 bases between. Germline V gene data show CDR1 as SEHNR and CDR2 as FQNEAQ (reference sequence). Written as DNA, the CDR3 is TGTGCCAGCAGCTTAGCCTCATCCCATACTGAAGCTTTCTTT. Amino acids: CASSLASSHTEAFF.

V usage is TRBV4-2 and J usage is TRBJ2-7; the D gene is possibly TRBD2 (5 bases). Deletions cut 0 bases from V and 2 bases from J, with 14 bases between. Germline assignment: CDR1 LGHNA and CDR2 YNFKEQ. This CDR3 contains 16 residues. CDR3 DNA: TGTGCCAGCAGCCAAGACCTAACCTCCGGGGCCTACGAGCAGTACTTC. Translation gives CASSQDLTSGAYEQYF.

The J gene is TRBJ2-3, the V gene TRBV7-2; D perhaps matches TRBD2 (5 bases). Germline V CDR1 and CDR2: SGHTA, FQGNSA. Trimming removed 1 base at V and 2 bases at J, with 10 bases between. The CDR3 runs to 15 residues. The CDR3 nucleotides read TGTGCCAGCAGCTTAGTAAGCGGACCCACAGATACGCAGTATTTT. Translated, it gives CASSLVSGPTDTQYF.

This clone was detected once. The chain carries TRBV6-5 and TRBJ2-5; perhaps TRBD1 as D (5 bases). Germline values: CDR1 MNHEY, CDR2 SVGAGI. This CDR3 contains 15 residues. With 6 bases removed from V and 7 bases from J, the gap between germline ends came to 21 bases. CDR3 DNA sequence: TGTGCCAGCAGCCCCTCCGGACCGGGCCAGGGGACCCAGTACTTC. It translates to CASSPSGPGQGTQYF.

The genes are TRBV4-3 and TRBJ1-4, with unresolved D. From germline, CDR1 is LGHNA and CDR2 YSLEER. CDR3 length equals 15 residues. With 1 base removed from V and 5 bases from J, the gap between germline ends came to 11 bases. The CDR3 sequence: CASSQASGQNEKLFF. The CDR3 nucleotides read TGCGCCAGCAGCCAAGCATCTGGGCAGAATGAAAAACTGTTTTTT.

V gene TRBV12-5 combines with J gene TRBJ2-2; 9 nucleotides agree with TRBD1. The CDR3 consists of 17 residues. The germline V gene encodes CDR1 LGHNT and CDR2 FRNRAP. Trimming removed 4 bases from V and 4 bases from J; junction bases left unmatched: 10. DNA for the CDR3: TGTGCTAGTGGTTCCTATCCGGGGACAGGGAGCACCGGGGAGCTGTTTTTT. Translating it yields CASGSYPGTGSTGELFF.